A selection of T cell receptor beta chains follows, all from one sample in a study of cytomegalovirus exposure and HLA in healthy donors. Generated by immunoSEQ multiplex PCR, the TCRdb table keeps only in-frame clones and is missing some. Here the sample spans about 130,000 clones, about nine tenths being singletons. The sequencing sample was made of PBMCs. These receptors were collected from a man younger than 40 in good health and CMV-seronegative. The CDR3 runs from the conserved cysteine through the conserved F or W. D genes are given only for firm matches. Rows give clone size only sometimes, using once, few, many, or a class for an expanded clone.

D,V,J,size,CDR3,DNA
TRBD1,TRBV10-3,TRBJ2-2,-,CAISATGATGELFF,TGTGCCATCAGCGCGACAGGGGCCACCGGGGAGCTGTTTTTT
TRBD2,TRBV29-1,TRBJ2-1,-,CSVRLAGYNEQFF,TGCAGCGTCCGACTAGCGGGTTACAATGAGCAGTTCTTC
TRBD1,TRBV5-4,TRBJ2-5,-,CASSLKDRGGETQYF,TGTGCCAGCAGCTTGAAGGACAGGGGTGGAGAGACCCAGTACTTC
-,TRBV19,TRBJ1-1,-,CASTWAENTEAFF,TGTGCCAGTACGTGGGCAGAAAACACTGAAGCTTTCTTT
-,TRBV18,TRBJ2-2,-,CASERGGITLNTGELFF,TGTGCCAGCGAAAGGGGCGGCATTACACTTAACACCGGGGAGCTGTTTTTT
-,TRBV9,TRBJ2-5,-,CASSLADSITRETQYF,TGTGCCAGCAGCCTCGCGGACTCTATAACCCGAGAGACCCAGTACTTC
-,TRBV7-2,TRBJ2-1,few,CASSLKFLGVGNEQFF,TGTGCCAGCAGCTTAAAATTCCTAGGGGTGGGGAATGAGCAGTTCTTC
TRBD1,TRBV5-4,TRBJ1-2,-,CASSLAGTGRGGYTF,TGTGCCAGCAGCTTGGCAGGGACAGGGAGAGGTGGCTACACCTTC
-,TRBV13,TRBJ2-1,-,CASSLRAGDNNEQFF,TGTGCCAGCAGCTTAAGGGCAGGGGATAACAATGAGCAGTTCTTC
-,TRBV27,TRBJ1-2,-,CASRLEQGGGYTF,TGTGCCAGCAGACTAGAACAGGGCGGAGGCTACACCTTC
TRBD2,TRBV29-1,TRBJ2-5,-,CSVGTGGETQYF,TGCAGCGTTGGGACGGGGGGTGAGACCCAGTACTTC
-,TRBV7-9,TRBJ1-4,-,CASSLGDSQNEKLFF,TGTGCCAGCAGCTTAGGCGACAGTCAGAATGAAAAACTGTTTTTT
TRBD1,TRBV2,TRBJ2-7,-,CASSPGQAFEQYF,TGTGCCAGCAGCCCCGGACAGGCCTTCGAGCAGTACTTC
TRBD2,TRBV5-1,TRBJ2-5,-,CASRPGLAGGLETQYF,TGCGCCAGCAGACCCGGCCTAGCGGGAGGCCTAGAGACCCAGTACTTC
TRBD2,TRBV7-6,TRBJ2-3,-,CASSLETSGSTDTQYF,TGTGCCAGCAGCTTAGAGACTAGCGGGAGCACAGATACGCAGTATTTT
-,TRBV9,TRBJ2-6,-,CASSVDRASSGANVLTF,TGTGCCAGCAGCGTAGACAGGGCATCCTCTGGGGCCAACGTCCTGACTTTC
-,TRBV14,TRBJ1-3,few,CASSQMLGIGNTIYF,TGTGCCAGCAGCCAAATGCTGGGCATTGGAAACACCATATATTTT
-,TRBV6-5,TRBJ1-1,-,CASSPETLGSTEAFF,TGTGCCAGCAGCCCGGAAACTCTCGGGTCCACTGAAGCTTTCTTT
-,TRBV9,TRBJ2-2,-,CASSVEGAGRTGELFF,TGTGCCAGCAGCGTAGAAGGGGCGGGACGGACCGGGGAGCTGTTTTTT
TRBD1,TRBV7-3,TRBJ2-3,-,CASSYGQGADTQYF,TGTGCCAGCAGCTACGGACAGGGGGCAGATACGCAGTATTTT
TRBD2,TRBV9,TRBJ2-3,-,CASSVAWVGGRSTDTQYF,TGTGCCAGCAGCGTAGCTTGGGTGGGAGGGAGGAGCACAGATACGCAGTATTTT
-,TRBV15,TRBJ2-5,-,CATSRARVETQYF,TGTGCCACCTCGAGAGCAAGAGTAGAGACCCAGTACTTC
TRBD2,TRBV9,TRBJ2-1,-,CASSVGATSGRDEQFF,TGTGCCAGCAGCGTGGGAGCCACTAGCGGGAGAGATGAGCAGTTCTTC
-,TRBV29-1,TRBJ1-1,-,CSVGQGTTEAFF,TGCAGCGTTGGCCAGGGGACCACTGAAGCTTTCTTT